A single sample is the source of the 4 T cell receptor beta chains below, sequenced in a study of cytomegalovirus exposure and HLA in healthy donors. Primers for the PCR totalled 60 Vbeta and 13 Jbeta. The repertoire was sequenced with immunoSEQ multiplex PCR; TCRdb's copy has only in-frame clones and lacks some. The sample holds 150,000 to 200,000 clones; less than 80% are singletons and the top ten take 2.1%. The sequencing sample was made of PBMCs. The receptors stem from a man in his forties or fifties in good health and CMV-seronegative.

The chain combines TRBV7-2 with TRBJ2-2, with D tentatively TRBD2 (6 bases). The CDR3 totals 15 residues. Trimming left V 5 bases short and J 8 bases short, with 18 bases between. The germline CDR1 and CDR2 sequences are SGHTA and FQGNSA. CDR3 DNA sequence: TGTGCCAGCAGCCACGGACTACCACTGAGAGGGGAGCTGTTTTTT. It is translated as CASSHGLPLRGELFF.

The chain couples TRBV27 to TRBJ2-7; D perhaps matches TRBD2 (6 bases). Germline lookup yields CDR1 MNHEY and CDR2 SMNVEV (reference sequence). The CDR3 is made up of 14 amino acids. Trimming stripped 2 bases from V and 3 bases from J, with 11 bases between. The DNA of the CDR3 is TGTGCCAGCAGTTTAGGCGGGGAGTTCTACGAGCAGTACTTC. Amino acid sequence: CASSLGGEFYEQYF.

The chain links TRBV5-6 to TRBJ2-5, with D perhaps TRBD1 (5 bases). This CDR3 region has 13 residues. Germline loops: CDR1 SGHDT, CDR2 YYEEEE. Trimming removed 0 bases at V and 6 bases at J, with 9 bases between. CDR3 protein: CASSLERGQTQYF. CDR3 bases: TGTGCCAGCAGCTTGGAAAGGGGTCAGACCCAGTACTTC.

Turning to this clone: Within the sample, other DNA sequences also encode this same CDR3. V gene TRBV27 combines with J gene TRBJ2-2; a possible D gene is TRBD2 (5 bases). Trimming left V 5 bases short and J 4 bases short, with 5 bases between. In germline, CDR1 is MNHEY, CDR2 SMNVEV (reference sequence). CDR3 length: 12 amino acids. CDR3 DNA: TGTGCCAGCAGTCGGGGCACCGGGGAGCTGTTTTTT. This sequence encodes CASSRGTGELFF.